The clone carrying this TCR beta chain was seen a single time. The sample is drawn from a study of blood T cell repertoires in COVID-19. Study at large: The United States, Italy and Spain were the sources of the acute and convalescent COVID-19 samples. From T cells, B-cell-depleted T cells, or PBMCs came the material, which was cDNA or gDNA.

The table came from immunoSEQ multiplex PCR; TCRdb's copy has only in-frame clones and leaves some out. The table lists around 300,000 clones, 70% to 90% of them singletons. V lost 7 bases and J lost 0, with 9 bases in between. This CDR3 has 13 residues. The sequence derives from a woman in her 70s with acute or convalescent COVID-19. Sequencing was carried out using peripheral blood. The gene calls are TRBV12-3 or TRBV12-4 and TRBJ1-1; D remains ambiguous. This chain's CDR3 is CASTRHVNTEAFF. The CDR3 bases are TGTGCCAGCACCCGACACGTGAACACTGAAGCTTTCTTT.